This T cell receptor (beta chain) originates from a study of identical twins. In the case of this clonotype: Its antigen remains unknown.

Trimming left V 6 bases short and J 0 bases short, with 10 bases between. The CDR3 extends over 13 amino acids. The germline gives CDR1 DFQATT, CDR2 SNEGSKA (reference sequence). Regarding the study as a whole: Some out-of-frame alpha sequences were shared by twins, and these showed excess low generation probability. Researchers caution that invariant MAIT and iNKT cells could partly confound zero-insertion analyses.

TCRdb reprocessed the 5' RACE reads with MiXCR, giving one entry per CDR3 protein. The table records about 470,000 distinct CDR3 sequences, approximately 24% of them present only once. The same sample was also studied in work on T cells expressing NK-cell markers.

This receptor was taken from a woman between 18 and 30 years old in good health. V is TRBV20-1 and J is TRBJ2-3; perhaps D is TRBD1 or TRBD2 (5 bases each). The source material was CD4+ T cells sorted from blood. The CDR3 DNA reads TGCAGTGCCGTAAGGGACAGCACAGATACGCAGTATTTT. Protein product: CSAVRDSTDTQYF.